A single sample gave rise to the 21 T cell receptor beta chains below, sequenced in a study of blood T cell repertoires in COVID-19. TCRdb's copy holds only in-frame clones and misses some; the assay was immunoSEQ multiplex PCR. This sample has 63,000 or so clones, with about nine tenths found just once. What was sequenced was peripheral blood. The receptor set was obtained from a man in his 60s with acute or convalescent COVID-19.

This clone was counted only a few times. The chain's CDR3 is CASSPSRGSHSGANVLTF. CDR3 nucleotides: TGTGCCAGCTCACCAAGCAGGGGCTCGCACTCTGGGGCCAACGTCCTGACTTTC. The genes are TRBV18 and TRBJ2-6; the D gene is possibly TRBD1 (6 bases). Deletions cut 2 bases from V and 0 bases from J, with 14 bases between. The CDR3 has 18 residues. Germline assignment: CDR1 KGHSH and CDR2 LQKENI.

Here the CDR3 reads CASSMARVSYNEQFF. CDR3 in DNA: TGTGCCAGTAGTATGGCCAGGGTATCCTACAATGAGCAGTTCTTC. The V gene is TRBV19, the J gene TRBJ2-1, with a possible D match to TRBD1 (5 bases). From germline, CDR1 is LNHDA and CDR2 SQIVND (reference sequence). The CDR3 loop spans 15 amino acids. The ends were cut back, 3 bases at V and 1 base at J, with 10 bases in the middle.

The chain employs TRBV5-1 and TRBJ2-7; D is perhaps TRBD1 (5 bases). Trimming left V 0 bases short and J 6 bases short, with 10 bases between. The CDR3 extends over 13 amino acids. The germline CDR1 and CDR2 sequences are SGHRS and YFSETQ. The CDR3 DNA sequence: TGCGCCAGCAGCTTGGCCCAGGGAACCGAGCAGTACTTC. This codes for CASSLAQGTEQYF.

The chain links TRBV5-4 to TRBJ1-4, with D possibly matching TRBD1 (5 bases). The CDR3 loop spans 14 amino acids. The V end lost 2 bases, the J end lost 3 bases, and 8 bases lay between the germline ends. The germline V gene encodes CDR1 SGHNT and CDR2 YYREEE (reference sequence). CDR3 sequence: CASSFGGSNEKLFF. The CDR3 DNA reads as TGTGCCAGCAGCTTCGGGGGTTCTAATGAAAAACTGTTTTTT.

The chain employs TRBV12-5 and TRBJ1-3; D is uncertain. The V gene's germline CDR1 is LGHNT and CDR2 FRNRAP. Trimming took off 6 bases at V and 4 bases at J, with 7 bases between the two ends. The CDR3 sequence is 12 residues long. In DNA form, the CDR3 reads TGTGCTAGTGGCTCGGAGGGAAACACCATATATTTT. Residues: CASGSEGNTIYF. The full variable domain, in which reference TRBV12-5 and TRBJ1-3 provide the parts outside the CDR3, is DARVTQTPRHKVTEMGQEVTMRCQPILGHNTVFWYRQTMMQGLELLAYFRNRAPLDDSGMPKDRFSAEMPDATLATLKIQPSEPRDSAVYFCASGSEGNTIYFGEGSWLTVV.

The chain is built from TRBV29-1 and TRBJ1-4, with D perhaps matching TRBD1 (5 bases). Deletions cut 0 bases from V and 2 bases from J, with 10 bases between. The CDR3 consists of 15 residues. Looked up from germline, CDR1 is SQVTM and CDR2 is ANQGSEA. CDR3 amino acids: CSVEDSAGTNEKLFF. CDR3 sequence (DNA): TGCAGCGTTGAAGATTCGGCAGGGACTAATGAAAAACTGTTTTTT.

CDR3 bases: TGTGCCAGCAGTTACTTACAGAGAGCTTTCTTT. This encodes CASSYLQRAFF. The V call is TRBV6-5, the J call TRBJ1-1; D is unresolved. Trimming took 1 base from V and 10 from J, leaving 7 bases between them. The CDR3 totals 11 residues. Germline lookup yields CDR1 MNHEY and CDR2 SVGAGI.

The genes are TRBV6-1 and TRBJ1-3; D ambiguous. Germline CDR1 reads MNHNS; CDR2 reads SASEGT. This CDR3 has 15 amino acids. V was cut by 0 bases and J by 0 bases, with 6 bases left in between. In nucleotides, the CDR3 is TGTGCCAGCAGTGAAGCGCCGGGCTCTGGAAACACCATATATTTT. Its translation: CASSEAPGSGNTIYF.

This rearrangement joins TRBV5-6 to TRBJ2-2; D possibly corresponds to TRBD1 (6 bases). The CDR3 runs 15 residues. Germline CDR1 SGHDT, CDR2 YYEEEE. Trimming removed 5 bases from V and 7 bases from J, with 18 bases in between. The DNA of the CDR3 is TGTGCCAGCAGAGTCTTGGACAGACAAAACGGGGAGCTGTTTTTT. This codes for CASRVLDRQNGELFF. Supplemented by reference TRBV5-6 and TRBJ2-2, the full variable domain reads DAGVTQSPTHLIKTRGQQVTLRCSPKSGHDTVSWYQQALGQGPQFIFQYYEEEERQRGNFPDRFSGHQFPNYSSELNVNALLLGDSALYLCASRVLDRQNGELFFGEGSRLTVL.

V gene TRBV19 combines with J gene TRBJ2-7; perhaps TRBD2 as D (6 bases). Trimming stripped 3 bases from V and 4 bases from J, with 10 bases between. This CDR3 is built from 13 residues. The germline V gene encodes CDR1 LNHDA and CDR2 SQIVND (reference sequence). The CDR3 loop reads CASSIGGLYEQYF. The CDR3 bases are TGTGCCAGTAGTATTGGGGGGTTATACGAGCAGTACTTC.

This chain connects TRBV6-5 to TRBJ2-1; 8 bases fit TRBD1. CDR3 length: 15 amino acids. Germline loops: CDR1 MNHEY, CDR2 SVGAGI. J lost 4 bases, V lost 7 bases, and 9 bases had no gene match. In DNA form, the CDR3 reads TGTGCCAGCACCTACGACAGGGGAATGTACAATGAGCAGTTCTTC. Translated, it gives CASTYDRGMYNEQFF.

V usage is TRBV6-5 and J usage is TRBJ1-1; D is possibly TRBD1 (5 bases). Trimming left V 10 bases short and J 1 base short, with 16 bases between. The CDR3 is 14 amino acids. CDR1 is MNHEY and CDR2 is SVGAGI in the germline V gene. The CDR3 reads CATARLGQNTEAFF. The CDR3 DNA follows: TGTGCCACCGCGAGGTTGGGGCAGAACACTGAAGCTTTCTTT.

The chain joins TRBV12-3 or TRBV12-4 to TRBJ2-7, with 8 bases fitting TRBD2. With V trimmed by 8 bases and J by 6 bases, 9 bases remained unmatched. The CDR3 spans 13 residues. CDR3 DNA sequence: TGTGCCAGCGCCGGGACTAGTAAGAGCGAGCAGTACTTC. It translates to CASAGTSKSEQYF.

This chain uses TRBV5-8 with TRBJ1-1; the D gene is possibly TRBD1 (5 bases). Trimming stripped 4 bases from V and 1 base from J, with 11 bases between. Germline CDR1 is SGHTS and CDR2 is YDEGEE. The CDR3 loop spans 14 amino acids. The CDR3 bases are TGTGCCAGCAGCGTACAGGTATGGAACACTGAAGCTTTCTTT. It is translated as CASSVQVWNTEAFF. The full variable domain, with the rest looked up from reference TRBV5-8 and TRBJ1-1, is EAGVTQSPTHLIKTRGQQATLRCSPISGHTSVYWYQQALGLGLQFLLWYDEGEERNRGNFPPRFSGRQFPNYSSELNVNALELEDSALYLCASSVQVWNTEAFFGQGTRLTVV.

The genes are TRBV5-1 and TRBJ2-3, with 12 bases matching TRBD2. There are 16 residues in the CDR3. V lost 5 bases, J lost 1 base, and 5 bases stayed unmatched. CDR1 and CDR2 from the germline V gene are SGHRS and YFSETQ. The CDR3 loop reads CASSLAGGPGTDTQYF. CDR3 bases: TGCGCCAGCAGTCTAGCGGGGGGGCCGGGCACAGATACGCAGTATTTT.

This sequence joins TRBV7-9 and TRBJ1-2; D gene uncertain. CDR3 size: 12 residues. The V and J ends lost 5 bases and 0 bases respectively, with 4 bases between them. CDR1 and CDR2 from the germline V gene are SEHNR and FQNEAQ (reference sequence). This CDR3 reads CASSQSNYGYTF. The CDR3 coding sequence is TGTGCCAGCAGCCAATCTAACTATGGCTACACCTTC.

The chain combines TRBV6-1 with TRBJ1-6, with D hard to call. The CDR3 has 17 residues. CDR1 MNHNS and CDR2 SASEGT come from the germline V gene. The germline V and J ends were trimmed by 4 bases and 1 base, with 14 bases remaining between them. For the CDR3, the DNA is TGTGCCAGCAGTGCGGGTTTCGAGGCTTCCTATAATTCACCCCTCCACTTT. Its translation: CASSAGFEASYNSPLHF.

The J gene is TRBJ2-7, the V gene TRBV27; the D is unclear. V was pared by 3 bases and J by 0 bases, with 6 bases between. This CDR3 spans 13 amino acids. Germline loops: CDR1 MNHEY, CDR2 SMNVEV (reference sequence). The chain's CDR3 is CASSFKHSYEQYF. Here the CDR3 DNA reads TGTGCCAGCAGTTTTAAACACTCCTACGAGCAGTACTTC.

The DNA for the CDR3 is TGTGCCACCAGCACCCGGAGACAGGGAAACACCATATATTTT. This codes for CATSTRRQGNTIYF. The chain joins TRBV15 to TRBJ1-3, with D possibly TRBD1 on 5 matching bases. V lost 4 bases and J 4 bases, leaving 11 bases between the germline ends. The CDR3 is 14 amino acids. Germline V gene sequence: CDR1 LNHNV, CDR2 YYDKDF (reference sequence).

This chain connects TRBV11-2 to TRBJ1-2; 10 nucleotides align to TRBD1. The CDR3 runs 13 residues. The V segment lost 4 bases and the J segment 5 bases; nucleotides outside the gene matches: 1. Per the germline V gene, CDR1 is SGHAT and CDR2 is FQNNGV. The CDR3 DNA follows: TGTGCCAGCAGCTGGGACAGGGGTTATGGCTACACCTTC. Encoded protein: CASSWDRGYGYTF.

This chain uses TRBV7-9 with TRBJ1-2; weak D call: TRBD1 (6 bases). V shed 8 bases and J shed 8 bases, with 15 bases lying between them. CDR1 and CDR2 from the germline V gene are SEHNR and FQNEAQ (reference sequence). This CDR3 contains 12 residues. The DNA of the CDR3 is TGTGCCAGCGGGGGACGGACAGACGGCTACACCTTC. Its protein product is CASGGRTDGYTF.